This record covers a single T cell receptor beta chain. Its antigen is unknown. The entry originates in a study of CD8 T cells in ankylosing spondylitis. General study results and limits: A motif of roughly eight highly homologous TCR beta variants was seen as apparently characteristic of ankylosing spondylitis blood.

Using quantitative 5'-RACE with molecular barcodes, the authors made TCR beta libraries. Using its own MiXCR run on the 5' RACE reads, TCRdb lists one record per CDR3 protein. The sample lists around 770,000 distinct CDR3 sequences, over 15% occurring once. This sequence originates from a male donor with ankylosing spondylitis. The sequenced sample was blood, either unsorted or a sorted T cell fraction (not recorded which).

CDR3 sequence (DNA): TGTGCCAGCAGTCGGGGGACCTTTAACTATGGCTACACCTTC. This encodes CASSRGTFNYGYTF. The rearrangement uses TRBV12-3 or TRBV12-4 and TRBJ1-2; maybe TRBD1 (5 bases). The length of the CDR3 is 14 residues. With 5 bases removed from V and 1 base from J, the gap between germline ends came to 11 bases.